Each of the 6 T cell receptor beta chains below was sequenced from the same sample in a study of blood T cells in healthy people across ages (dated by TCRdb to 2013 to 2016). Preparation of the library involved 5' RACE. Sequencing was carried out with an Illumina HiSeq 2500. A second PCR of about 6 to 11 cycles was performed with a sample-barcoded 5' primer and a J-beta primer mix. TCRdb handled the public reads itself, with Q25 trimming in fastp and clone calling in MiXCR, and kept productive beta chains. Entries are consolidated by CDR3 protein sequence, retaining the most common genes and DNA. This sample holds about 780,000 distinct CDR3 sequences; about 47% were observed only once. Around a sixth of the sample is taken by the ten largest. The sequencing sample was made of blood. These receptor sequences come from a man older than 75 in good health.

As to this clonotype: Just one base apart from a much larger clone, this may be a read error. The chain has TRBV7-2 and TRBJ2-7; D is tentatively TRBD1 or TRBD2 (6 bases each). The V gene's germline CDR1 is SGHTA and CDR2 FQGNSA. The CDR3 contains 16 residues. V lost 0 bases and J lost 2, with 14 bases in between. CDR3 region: CASSLAVGGPTYEQYF. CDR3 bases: TGTGCCAGCAGCTTAGCCGTTGGGGGGCCCACCTACGAGCAGTACTTC.

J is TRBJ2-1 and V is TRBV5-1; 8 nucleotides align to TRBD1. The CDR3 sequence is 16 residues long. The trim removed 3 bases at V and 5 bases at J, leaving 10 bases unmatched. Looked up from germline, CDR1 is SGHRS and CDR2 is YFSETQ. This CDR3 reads CASSYLRGQGHNEQFF. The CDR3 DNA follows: TGCGCCAGCAGCTATCTTCGAGGACAGGGTCACAATGAGCAGTTCTTC. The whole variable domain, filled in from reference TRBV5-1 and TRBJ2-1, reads KAGVTQTPRYLIKTRGQQVTLSCSPISGHRSVSWYQQTPGQGLQFLFEYFSETQRNKGNFPGRFSGRQFSNSRSEMNVSTLELGDSALYLCASSYLRGQGHNEQFFGPGTRLTVL.

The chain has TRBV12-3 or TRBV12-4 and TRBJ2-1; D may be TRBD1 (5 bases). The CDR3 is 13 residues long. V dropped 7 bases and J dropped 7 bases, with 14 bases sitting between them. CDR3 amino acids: CASIPAGWNEQFF. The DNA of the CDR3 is TGTGCCAGCATTCCGGCAGGGTGGAATGAGCAGTTCTTC.

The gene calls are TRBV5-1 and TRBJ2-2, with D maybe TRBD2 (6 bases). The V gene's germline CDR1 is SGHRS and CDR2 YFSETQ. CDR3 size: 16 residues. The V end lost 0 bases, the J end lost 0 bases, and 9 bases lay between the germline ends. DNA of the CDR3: TGCGCCAGCAGCTTGGTGCCGGGGGCGAACACCGGGGAGCTGTTTTTT. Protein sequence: CASSLVPGANTGELFF.

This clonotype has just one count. CDR3 coding DNA: TGTGCCAGCAGTTTAAAGACAGGGATCAATTCACCCCTCCACTTT. This gives the protein CASSLKTGINSPLHF. V is TRBV28 and J is TRBJ1-6; 7 nucleotides match TRBD1. The CDR3 covers 15 residues. Per the germline V gene, CDR1 is MDHEN and CDR2 is SYDVKM. The junction had 5 bases not matched to a gene; V was cut back by 2 bases and J by 7 bases.

CDR3 protein: CASSYSLERETWNEQFF. The CDR3 DNA reads as TGTGCCAGCAGTTACTCGTTGGAGCGGGAGACGTGGAATGAGCAGTTCTTC. J is TRBJ2-1 and V is TRBV6-2 or TRBV6-3; 8 bases fit TRBD2. Looked up from germline, CDR1 is MNHEY and CDR2 is SVGEGT. The CDR3 extends over 17 amino acids. V was clipped by 0 bases and J by 7 bases; unmatched bases: 11.